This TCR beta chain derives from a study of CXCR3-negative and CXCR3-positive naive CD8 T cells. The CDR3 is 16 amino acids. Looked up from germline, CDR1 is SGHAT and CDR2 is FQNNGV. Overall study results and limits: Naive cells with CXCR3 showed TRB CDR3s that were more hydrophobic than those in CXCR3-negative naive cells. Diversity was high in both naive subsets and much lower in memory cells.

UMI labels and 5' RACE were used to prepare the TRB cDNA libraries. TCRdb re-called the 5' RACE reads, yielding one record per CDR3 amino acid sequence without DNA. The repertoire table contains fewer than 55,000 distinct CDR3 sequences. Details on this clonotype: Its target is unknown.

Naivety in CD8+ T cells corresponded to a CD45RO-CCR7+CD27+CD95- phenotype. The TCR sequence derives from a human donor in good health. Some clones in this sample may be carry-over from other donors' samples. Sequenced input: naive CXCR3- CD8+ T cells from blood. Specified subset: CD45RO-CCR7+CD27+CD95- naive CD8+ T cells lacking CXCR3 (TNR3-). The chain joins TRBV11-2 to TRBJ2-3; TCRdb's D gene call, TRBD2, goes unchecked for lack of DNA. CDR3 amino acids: CASSQSGLAGEDTQYF.